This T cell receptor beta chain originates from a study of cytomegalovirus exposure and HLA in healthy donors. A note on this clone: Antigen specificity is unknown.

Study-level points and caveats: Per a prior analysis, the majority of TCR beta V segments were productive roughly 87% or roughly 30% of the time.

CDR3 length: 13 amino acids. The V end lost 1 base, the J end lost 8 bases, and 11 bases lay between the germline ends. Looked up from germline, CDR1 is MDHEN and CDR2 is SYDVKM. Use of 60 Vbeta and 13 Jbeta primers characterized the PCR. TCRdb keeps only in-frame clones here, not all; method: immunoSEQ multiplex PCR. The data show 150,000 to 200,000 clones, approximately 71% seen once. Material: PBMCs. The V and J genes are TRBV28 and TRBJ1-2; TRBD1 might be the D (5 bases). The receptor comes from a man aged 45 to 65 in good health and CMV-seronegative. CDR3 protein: CASSLLGDWGYTF. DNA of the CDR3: TGTGCCAGCAGTTTATTAGGGGATTGGGGCTACACCTTC.